This TCR beta chain was sequenced in a study of regulatory T cells in long-lasting Graves disease (TCRdb year 2021). Regarding the study in general: Persistent Graves' disease meant more than 5 years of antithyroid drug treatment with TSH receptor autoantibodies that stayed positive. Persistent Graves' disease patients in the clinical cohort had taken antithyroid drugs for around 10 years on average. The study took place in China and was registered as a clinical trial. Persistent Graves' disease patients were compared with newly diagnosed Graves' disease patients by peripheral blood TCR sequencing and RNA sequencing. A total of 35 or so samples underwent TCR sequencing: around 13 from persistent and roughly 20 from newly diagnosed Graves' disease patients.

The library came from multiplex PCR. TCRdb shows the sequencer as Illumina HiSeq 4000. To build TCR beta libraries, CDR3 regions were amplified by Arm-PCR using iRepertoire HTBI primers. PCR products were gel purified before sequencing. Regarding the original processing steps: Gene usage analysis of CDR3 amino acid clonotypes relied on the 62 TRBV and more than twelve TRBJ segments identified across samples. Filtered high-quality paired reads were merged into contigs using COPE and FqMerger. Contigs were aligned with BLAST to IMGT TRBV, TRBD and TRBJ reference genes, and CDR3 was defined per IMGT. Any clonotype with a frequency above 0.1% was classified as a highly expanded clone. Shannon entropy served as the measure of repertoire diversity, while the Gini coefficient captured V-J evenness. Public clonotypes were defined as clonotypes shared by more than one individual. TCRdb redid the processing of the public reads, applying fastp at Q25 and MiXCR, and retained in-frame beta chains. Merged by CDR3 protein, the rows form single entries marked with the most common genes and DNA. What appears here as the V and J calls and clone size reflects TCRdb's work, not the paper's. This sample holds a few hundred thousand distinct CDR3 sequences; roughly a quarter were observed only once. The ten largest clones represent around 24% of the sample.

Taken with the paper, the label for time point translates to: persistent/refractory GD, antithyroid drugs over 5 years with positive TRAb. For both TCR sequencing and RNA sequencing, RNA was extracted from PBMCs using TRIzol. Graves' disease was diagnosed according to American Thyroid Association guidelines. The patients came from an endocrinology department in Xi'an, China. Each patient gave roughly 8.4 milliliters of peripheral blood, collected in an EDTA anticoagulant tube. Ficoll Paque Plus density gradient separation was used to isolate PBMCs, and no further T cell sorting was done. RNA quality was checked with an Agilent 2100 Bioanalyzer and agarose gel, and concentration with a NanoDrop 2000. General conclusions and limits of the study: Compared with newly diagnosed patients, patients with persistent Graves' disease had lower TCR Shannon entropy and fewer highly expanded clones, which suggests clonal expansion. The authors noted that the small sample size was a limitation that may lower accuracy. Preferential use of TRBV28, TRBJ1-2 and TRBJ2-5 was observed in persistent disease, whereas TRBV20-1 and TRBJ2-1 were favored in newly diagnosed disease. Only the TCR beta chain was sequenced and analyzed. More public clonotypes were shared among persistent patients (roughly 2,700) than among newly diagnosed patients (roughly 1,000). Peripheral blood alone was examined, since thyroid tissue, which constituted the primary lesion, could not be accessed.

CDR1 is given as MNHEY and CDR2 as SVGAGI, both from the germline V gene. The cysteine opens and the phenylalanine closes a CDR3 of 15 amino acids. Solely the CDR3 DNA is kept, with 45 bases framed from the first base. Trimming takes 4 bases off V and 4 bases off J; junction bases not matched to a gene: 4. This clonotype was counted ten times or more. What antigen it recognizes has not been identified. Base qualities are missing; no much larger clone stands one base away. The clonotype originates from a female donor with Graves disease. The material was peripheral blood mononuclear cells (PBMCs), obtained when the disease was refractory, from a patient treated with antithyroid drugs. The chain was built from TRBV6-5 and TRBJ1-2; TRBD1 agrees with 12 junctional bases. Here the CDR3 is given as CASSSGQGAGYGYTF. The DNA sequence follows: TGTGCCAGCAGTTCGGGACAGGGGGCTGGCTATGGCTACACCTTC.